The 27 T cell receptor beta chains in this list originate from one sample, sequenced in a study of CD8+CD57+ T cells in acquired aplastic anemia (dated by TCRdb to between 2017 and 2018). The run used an Illumina HiSeq 2000. Profiling of TCR beta VDJ combinations and CDR3 sequences used genomic DNA as the template. TCRdb reran the public reads through fastp at Q25 and MiXCR, keeping productive beta chains. Merged by CDR3 protein, the rows form single entries marked with the most common genes and DNA. The sample has about 80,000 distinct CDR3 sequences on record, 40% to 55% of them singletons. Approximately 62% of the sample comes from the top ten. Sequenced: sorted CD4+, CD8+, or CD8+CD57+ T cells (not recorded which) from PBMCs. The receptors stem from a human donor in good health, serving as a control.

The chain is built from TRBV10-1 and TRBJ2-7, with 9 bases identical to TRBD1. Trimming removed 7 bases from V and 1 base from J; junction bases left unmatched: 8. Germline CDR1 reads WNHNN; CDR2 reads SYGVQD (reference sequence). The length of the CDR3 is 15 residues. Written as DNA, the CDR3 is TGCGCCAGCACTCCCGACAGGGGGGTTTCCTACGAGCAGTACTTC. Translation gives CASTPDRGVSYEQYF.

This clonotype occurred a few times. The rearrangement uses TRBV12-5 and TRBJ2-1; perhaps TRBD1 as D (5 bases). CDR1 is LGHNT and CDR2 is FRNRAP in the germline V gene. V shed 3 bases and J shed 2 bases, with 11 bases lying between them. The CDR3 contains 15 residues. CDR3 sequence reads: CASGFPREPYNEQFF. The CDR3, as DNA: TGTGCTAGTGGTTTTCCCAGGGAACCCTACAATGAGCAGTTCTTC.

The genes are TRBV13 and TRBJ1-3; possibly TRBD1 for D (6 bases). V was shortened by 5 bases and J by 0 bases, with 11 bases between the two germline ends. Per germline, CDR1 PRHDT and CDR2 FYEKMQ (reference sequence). The CDR3 sequence is 15 residues long. CDR3 bases: TGTGCCAGCAGCGCAGGGGCCCTCTCTGGAAACACCATATATTTT. It yields the protein CASSAGALSGNTIYF.

At least ten counts were recorded for this clonotype. The V and J genes are TRBV12-3 or TRBV12-4 and TRBJ2-7; TRBD2 might be the D (5 bases). Deletions cut 1 base from V and 2 bases from J, with 9 bases between. The CDR3 spans 14 residues. This CDR3 is CASSLGGYTYEQYF. The CDR3, as DNA: TGTGCCAGCAGTTTAGGCGGGTACACCTACGAGCAGTACTTC.

The chain carries TRBV10-3 and TRBJ2-7; the D gene is possibly TRBD2 (5 bases). V was shortened by 6 bases and J by 2 bases, with 14 bases between the two germline ends. This CDR3 is 14 amino acids long. The germline CDR1 and CDR2 sequences are ENHRY and SYGVKD. This CDR3 reads CAIRSGSGAYEQYF. For the CDR3, the DNA is TGTGCCATCAGATCGGGGTCGGGTGCCTACGAGCAGTACTTC.

This chain joins TRBV15 and TRBJ1-2; D possibly corresponds to TRBD1 (5 bases). The CDR3 is made up of 13 amino acids. V lost 0 bases and J lost 3, with 5 bases in between. Germline values: CDR1 LNHNV, CDR2 YYDKDF (reference sequence). The CDR3 DNA follows: TGTGCCACCAGCAGAGACAGGGACTATGGCTACACCTTC. Residues: CATSRDRDYGYTF.

This clonotype came up a few times. At one of its ends the junction is not consistent with the germline gene, which may arise from a read error. The J gene is TRBJ2-5, the V gene TRBV10-3; weak D call: TRBD1 (6 bases). CDR3 length: 13 residues. Germline values: CDR1 ENHRY, CDR2 SYGVKD. The CDR3 protein is CASSPGTPETQYF. In DNA, the CDR3 is TGTGCCAGCAGTCCCGGGACACCCGAGACCCAGTACTTC.

In its sample, this clonotype was seen a few times. The CDR3 carries no conserved terminal phenylalanine or tryptophan, so it likely arises from a read error. The chain has TRBV9 and TRBJ1-4; 7 bases match TRBD1. This CDR3 spans 14 amino acids. CDR1 is SGDLS, CDR2 YYNGEE, per germline. The J segment lost 8 bases and the V segment lost 4 bases, leaving 8 bases of the junction unmatched. CDR3 loop: CASSLHDRAEKLFS. The CDR3 DNA is TGTGCCAGCAGCCTCCACGACAGGGCGGAAAAACTGTTTTCT.

This clonotype was found many times. The chain employs TRBV7-9 and TRBJ1-2; TRBD1 aligns across 9 bases. Trimming took 5 bases from V and 7 from J; bases not matched to a gene: 5. CDR3 size: 13 residues. Germline CDR1 is SEHNR and CDR2 is FQNEAQ (reference sequence). The CDR3 spells CASSPGQGSGYTF. CDR3 DNA: TGTGCCAGCAGCCCGGGACAGGGCTCTGGCTACACCTTC.

V gene TRBV5-1 combines with J gene TRBJ2-3; 12 bases are shared with TRBD2. The CDR3 has 18 residues. V shed 3 bases and J 1 base; nucleotides not matched to a gene: 9. Germline-derived CDR1 and CDR2 are SGHRS and YFSETQ. CDR3 residues: CASSSSLRLAGGTDTQYF. For the CDR3, the DNA is TGCGCCAGCAGCTCTTCCCTCCGACTAGCGGGGGGCACAGATACGCAGTATTTT.

This clonotype came up a few times. The chain employs TRBV6-4 and TRBJ2-7, with 11 bases matching TRBD2. The DNA end lines up better with TRBJ2-1; the J call may be wrong. The CDR3 covers 16 residues. Germline lookup yields CDR1 MRHNA and CDR2 SNTAGT. The CDR3 loop is CASSEQGTSGYNEQFF. The CDR3 nucleotides are TGTGCCAGCAGTGAGCAAGGGACTAGCGGCTACAATGAGCAGTTCTTC.

At least ten counts were recorded for this clonotype. The chain employs TRBV5-1 and TRBJ2-5, with TRBD2 matching over 7 bases. Germline lookup yields CDR1 SGHRS and CDR2 YFSETQ. V shed 4 bases and J 4 bases; nucleotides not matched to a gene: 7. This CDR3 comprises 14 residues. The chain's CDR3 is CASSDYGGLETQYF. The CDR3 DNA reads TGCGCCAGCAGCGATTACGGGGGGTTAGAGACCCAGTACTTC.

The gene calls are TRBV20-1 and TRBJ2-7, with TRBD2 as a possible D gene (5 bases). Trimming cost V 2 bases and J 7 bases, with 12 bases left between them. This CDR3 contains 12 residues. Per the germline V gene, CDR1 is DFQATT and CDR2 is SNEGSKA (reference sequence). The CDR3 bases are TGCAGTGCTAGATGGACTGTGGGGGAGCAGTACTTC. It yields the protein CSARWTVGEQYF.

This clonotype was counted many times. The chain carries TRBV7-2 and TRBJ2-7; possibly TRBD1 or TRBD2 for D (6 bases each). Per germline, CDR1 SGHTA and CDR2 FQGNSA. CDR3 length: 13 residues. Trimming cost V 4 bases and J 6 bases, with 13 bases left between them. DNA for the CDR3: TGTGCCAGCAGCTCAGGAGGGGGTCCCGAGCAGTACTTC. Amino acids: CASSSGGGPEQYF.

The chain recombines TRBV29-1 with TRBJ1-2; unclear D gene. V lost 6 bases to trimming and J lost 0 bases, with 8 bases between them. The CDR3 spans 12 residues. Germline lookup yields CDR1 SQVTM and CDR2 ANQGSEA. The CDR3 DNA is TGCAGCGTCCCCGACCCTAACTATGGCTACACCTTC. This gives the protein CSVPDPNYGYTF.

The sample holds many counts of this clonotype. This chain joins TRBV28 and TRBJ1-1, with 7 bases matching TRBD1. Unmatched junction bases numbered 5, after V lost 6 bases and J lost 7 bases. CDR1 is MDHEN, CDR2 SYDVKM, per germline. The CDR3 is 12 residues long. The CDR3 reads CASRVQGFEAFF. DNA of the CDR3: TGTGCCAGCAGAGTACAGGGGTTTGAAGCTTTCTTT.

The genes are TRBV12-3 or TRBV12-4 and TRBJ1-4; D possibly corresponds to TRBD1 (6 bases). V was pared by 5 bases and J by 7 bases, with 17 bases between. This CDR3 contains 15 residues. The CDR3 reads CASSPQGQGREKLFF. CDR3 nucleotides: TGTGCCAGCAGTCCACAGGGACAAGGACGTGAAAAACTGTTTTTT.

This chain links TRBV24-1 with TRBJ2-5; possible D gene TRBD1, 6 bases. The CDR3 is made up of 15 amino acids. Trimming left V 4 bases short and J 1 base short, with 12 bases between. The germline gives CDR1 KGHDR, CDR2 SFDVKD. CDR3 sequence reads: CATSDPTGPQETQYF. CDR3 nucleotides: TGTGCCACCAGTGACCCTACAGGGCCCCAAGAGACCCAGTACTTC.

CDR3 nucleotide sequence: TGTGCCAGCAGTTTACAGGGGGCGCAGGATGGCTACACCTTC. The encoded protein is CASSLQGAQDGYTF. This sequence joins TRBV6-5 and TRBJ1-2; 9 bases align to TRBD1. Germline CDR1 and CDR2: MNHEY and SVGAGI. V lost 4 bases and J lost 6; bases outside the gene matches: 6. The CDR3 has 14 amino acids.

This clonotype was seen ten or more times. This rearrangement joins TRBV19 to TRBJ1-2; D unclear. The V end was cut by 10 bases, the J end by 8 bases, with 23 bases between. CDR3 length: 14 amino acids. Looked up from germline, CDR1 is LNHDA and CDR2 is SQIVND (reference sequence). The CDR3 DNA reads TGTGCCACTACGTCTGCTTTGTCGAAGGAAGGCTACACCTTC. Translation gives CATTSALSKEGYTF.

The chain joins TRBV7-2 to TRBJ1-2, with a tentative D call TRBD1 (5 bases). The CDR3 totals 14 residues. With 2 bases removed from V and 9 bases from J, the gap between germline ends came to 16 bases. Germline CDR1 and CDR2: SGHTA and FQGNSA. Here the CDR3 reads CASSLSHGRVSYTF. The CDR3 bases are TGTGCCAGCAGCTTATCGCACGGCAGGGTTAGCTACACCTTC.

As to this clonotype: A junction boundary mismatches the germline segment, possibly from a read error. The chain couples TRBV2 to TRBJ1-1; TRBD1 is a possible D gene (6 bases). The CDR3 totals 14 residues. Germline CDR1 SNHLY, CDR2 FYNNEI. The chain's CDR3 is CASSEQGIGTGAFF. Here the CDR3 DNA reads TGTGCCAGCAGTGAACAGGGGATTGGGACTGGAGCTTTCTTT.

This clonotype was picked up many times. It may be a read error: a sequence one base away is much more abundant. DNA of the CDR3: TGTGCCACGCTTACTAGGGGCGAGAAGGACACTGAAGCTTTCTTT. Translated, it gives CATLTRGEKDTEAFF. The chain uses TRBV24-1 and TRBJ1-1, with D tentatively TRBD1 (5 bases). The CDR3 has 15 residues. Per germline, CDR1 KGHDR and CDR2 SFDVKD. V gave up 10 bases and J gave up 3 bases, with 20 bases separating them.

V and J are TRBV24-1 and TRBJ2-2; TRBD2 matches at 7 bases. With 7 bases clipped from V and 14 bases from J, the junction kept 15 bases outside the gene matches. Germline V gives CDR1 KGHDR, CDR2 SFDVKD. This CDR3 spans 14 amino acids. The CDR3 bases are TGTGCCACCAGCGCGCGGGGGAATGTAGGGATACTGTTTTTT. It yields the protein CATSARGNVGILFF.

In its sample, this clonotype was seen a few times. The rearrangement links TRBV5-4 to TRBJ1-2; D call uncertain. CDR1 is SGHNT, CDR2 YYREEE, per germline (reference sequence). The CDR3 is made up of 16 amino acids. Between the trimmed V and J ends, which lost 0 bases and 1 base, there was a span of 13 bases. The CDR3 protein is CASSLELAGSNYGYTF. The CDR3 nucleotides are TGTGCCAGCAGCTTGGAGTTGGCTGGGAGTAACTATGGCTACACCTTC.

Turning to this clonotype: A read error may be the cause here, since a much bigger clone is one base away. Lacking the conserved final phenylalanine or tryptophan, this CDR3 likely reflects a read error. V and J are TRBV6-5 and TRBJ2-7, with D perhaps assigned TRBD1 or TRBD2 (5 bases each). CDR1 and CDR2 (germline): MNHEY, SVGAGI. The CDR3 covers 14 residues. Trimming left V 0 bases short and J 5 bases short, with 11 bases between. CDR3 sequence (DNA): TGTGCCAGCAGTTACTCGGGGGTAACCCACGAGCAGTACCTC. It codes for CASSYSGVTHEQYL.

Notes on this clonotype: One end of the junction is discordant with germline, which a read error may explain. This chain links TRBV15 with TRBJ1-5; D gene ambiguous. This CDR3 is 13 amino acids long. Germline CDR1 reads LNHNV; CDR2 reads YYDKDF (reference sequence). The CDR3 sequence is CATSRDRDQPRHF. The CDR3 nucleotides are TGTGCCACCAGCAGAGATAGGGATCAGCCCCGGCATTTT.